These 30 T cell receptor beta chains originate from one sample sequenced in a study of OX40 agonist ivuxolimab in advanced cancers. The table came from immunoSEQ multiplex PCR; TCRdb's copy has only in-frame clones and leaves some out. The sample has fewer than 25,000 clones, nearly 85% seen once. The sample consisted of CD4+ or CD8+ T cells sorted from blood, taken in a trial of the OX40 agonist ivuxolimab. These receptors were collected from an adult with an advanced solid tumor such as melanoma, head and neck, liver or kidney cancer.

This chain joins TRBV9 and TRBJ1-2; TRBD1 agrees at 8 bases. V was clipped by 4 bases and J by 0 bases; unmatched bases: 14. The CDR3 has 18 residues. Germline V gene sequence: CDR1 SGDLS, CDR2 YYNGEE. CDR3: CASSHQLGQAAPNYGYTF. The CDR3 DNA follows: TGTGCCAGCAGCCACCAATTGGGACAGGCGGCACCTAACTATGGCTACACCTTC.

The chain recombines TRBV28 with TRBJ1-2; TRBD1 agrees at 9 bases. This CDR3 is built from 18 residues. The ends lost 1 base at V and 2 bases at J; junction bases unmatched: 11. The germline V gene has CDR1 MDHEN and CDR2 SYDVKM. The CDR3 protein is CASSLLLGTGPQNYGYTF. The CDR3 DNA reads as TGTGCCAGCAGTTTATTATTGGGGACAGGGCCCCAAAACTATGGCTACACCTTC.

The chain links TRBV2 to TRBJ1-5; no clear D gene. Trimming took off 6 bases at V and 1 base at J, with 7 bases between the two ends. Germline assignment: CDR1 SNHLY and CDR2 FYNNEI. The CDR3 runs to 13 residues. CDR3: CASRGRSNQPQHF. CDR3 nucleotides: TGTGCCAGCAGAGGGCGGAGCAATCAGCCCCAGCATTTT. The variable domain in full, with the rest retrieved from reference TRBV2 and TRBJ1-5, is EPEVTQTPSHQVTQMGQEVILRCVPISNHLYFYWYRQILGQKVEFLVSFYNNEISEKSEIFDDQFSVERPDGSNFTLKIRSTKLEDSAMYFCASRGRSNQPQHFGDGTRLSIL.

This clone showed up just once. The J gene is TRBJ1-6, the V gene TRBV4-1; weak D call: TRBD1 (5 bases). CDR1 MGHRA and CDR2 YSYEKL come from the germline V gene. The CDR3 spans 17 residues. Trimming removed 1 base from V and 6 bases from J, with 16 bases in between. The CDR3 coding sequence is TGCGCCAGCAGCCAAGGAGGCGGGGGGGTTGGTAATTCACCCCTCCACTTT. Its translation: CASSQGGGGVGNSPLHF.

J is TRBJ1-5 and V is TRBV4-2; 8 bases align to TRBD1. The CDR3 has 18 residues. The ends lost 0 bases at V and 3 bases at J; junction bases unmatched: 10. Germline CDR1 is LGHNA and CDR2 is YNFKEQ. The CDR3 DNA reads TGTGCCAGCAGCCAAGATCTTGGGCAGGGGGCGGTCAATCAGCCCCAGCATTTT. It codes for CASSQDLGQGAVNQPQHF.

This chain uses TRBV5-1 with TRBJ1-2; perhaps TRBD1 as D (5 bases). The CDR3 totals 14 residues. The ends were cut back, 0 bases at V and 6 bases at J, with 12 bases in the middle. Germline V gives CDR1 SGHRS, CDR2 YFSETQ. CDR3 nucleotides: TGCGCCAGCAGCTTGGGACAGAATCTCGATGGCTACACCTTC. Amino acid sequence: CASSLGQNLDGYTF. Looking up the rest from reference TRBV5-1 and TRBJ1-2 gives the full variable domain: KAGVTQTPRYLIKTRGQQVTLSCSPISGHRSVSWYQQTPGQGLQFLFEYFSETQRNKGNFPGRFSGRQFSNSRSEMNVSTLELGDSALYLCASSLGQNLDGYTFGSGTRLTVV.

This sequence joins TRBV5-5 and TRBJ2-7, with a possible D match to TRBD1 (7 bases). The CDR3 loop spans 15 amino acids. The V end was cut by 1 base, the J end by 1 base, with 12 bases between. Germline V gives CDR1 SGHKS, CDR2 YYEKEE (reference sequence). The CDR3 nucleotides read TGTGCCAGCAGCTTGTGGCAGGGGGGTTCCTACGAGCAGTACTTC. Protein sequence: CASSLWQGGSYEQYF.

The CDR3, as DNA: TGTGCCAGCAGCTTAACCCAAGGTGCTCAGGGCACTGAAGCTTTCTTT. It yields the protein CASSLTQGAQGTEAFF. This chain links TRBV11-2 with TRBJ1-1; D is possibly TRBD1 (5 bases). The CDR3 length is 16 residues. Trimming removed 2 bases at V and 4 bases at J, with 17 bases between. Germline V gene lookup returns CDR1 SGHAT and CDR2 FQNNGV.

The chain is built from TRBV28 and TRBJ1-2, with D perhaps TRBD1 (6 bases). This CDR3 contains 16 residues. Germline CDR1 MDHEN, CDR2 SYDVKM. V dropped 5 bases and J dropped 1 base, with 17 bases sitting between them. CDR3 amino acids: CASSINRDTYNYGYTF. The CDR3 nucleotides are TGTGCCAGCAGTATCAACCGGGACACCTATAACTATGGCTACACCTTC.

CDR3 DNA sequence: TGTGCCAGCAGCCCCTCCGAGGGGCGTGCCTTATCTAGCACAGATACGCAGTATTTT. Translation gives CASSPSEGRALSSTDTQYF. This sequence joins TRBV7-9 and TRBJ2-3; tentatively, D is TRBD1 or TRBD2 (5 bases each). Germline lookup yields CDR1 SEHNR and CDR2 FQNEAQ (reference sequence). The ends were cut back, 5 bases at V and 0 bases at J, with 24 bases in the middle. CDR3 size: 19 residues.

The rearrangement links TRBV28 to TRBJ2-1, with 16 bases aligning to TRBD2. The length of the CDR3 is 20 residues. Germline V gives CDR1 MDHEN, CDR2 SYDVKM. Trimming at V came to 5 bases and at J to 3 bases, leaving 13 bases not matched to a gene. CDR3 in DNA: TGTGCCAGCAGTCCTCCAACCGGGACTAGCGGGGGGGCCTTCTACAATGAGCAGTTCTTC. Protein sequence: CASSPPTGTSGGAFYNEQFF. The full variable domain, in which reference TRBV28 and TRBJ2-1 provide the parts outside the CDR3, is DVKVTQSSRYLVKRTGEKVFLECVQDMDHENMFWYRQDPGLGLRLIYFSYDVKMKEKGDIPEGYSVSREKKERFSLILESASTNQTSMYLCASSPPTGTSGGAFYNEQFFGPGTRLTVL.

This chain uses TRBV29-1 with TRBJ2-2, with D perhaps matching TRBD1 or TRBD2 (5 bases each). This CDR3 has 15 amino acids. The V and J ends lost 2 bases and 5 bases respectively, with 15 bases between them. Germline CDR1 and CDR2: SQVTM and ANQGSEA. CDR3 in amino acids: CSVEILGVGTGELFF. Written as DNA, the CDR3 is TGCAGCGTTGAAATTTTGGGGGTCGGGACCGGGGAGCTGTTTTTT.

The chain couples TRBV25-1 to TRBJ1-5; D is uncertain. The CDR3 sequence is 14 residues long. The germline V gene encodes CDR1 MGHDK and CDR2 SYGVNS. The ends were cut back, 8 bases at V and 2 bases at J, with 13 bases in the middle. CDR3 sequence: CASLHHRRNQPQHF. DNA for the CDR3: TGTGCCAGCCTTCACCACAGACGCAATCAGCCCCAGCATTTT. The entire variable domain, with the rest obtained from reference TRBV25-1 and TRBJ1-5, is as follows: EADIYQTPRYLVIGTGKKITLECSQTMGHDKMYWYQQDPGMELHLIHYSYGVNSTEKGDLSSESTVSRIRTEHFPLTLESARPSHTSQYLCASLHHRRNQPQHFGDGTRLSIL.

The chain couples TRBV20-1 to TRBJ1-2; D not resolved. V gave up 5 bases and J gave up 4 bases, with 5 bases separating them. CDR3 length equals 10 residues. The germline V gene has CDR1 DFQATT and CDR2 SNEGSKA (reference sequence). CDR3 coding DNA: TGCAGTGCTGTTCCCTATGGCTACACCTTC. This sequence encodes CSAVPYGYTF.

The chain uses TRBV4-3 and TRBJ2-5; D is perhaps TRBD1 or TRBD2 (6 bases each). The tail of the sequence fits TRBJ2-7 better, so the J call may be wrong. This CDR3 region has 18 residues. Germline CDR1 LGHNA, CDR2 YSLEER. CDR3 nucleotides: TGCGCCAGCAGCCAAGATCTTGTAGGGGGGCTGCTCTCCTACGAGCAGTACTTC. It specifies CASSQDLVGGLLSYEQYF.

The chain recombines TRBV28 with TRBJ2-7; D not resolved. The length of the CDR3 is 12 residues. Looked up from germline, CDR1 is MDHEN and CDR2 is SYDVKM. V gave up 5 bases and J gave up 2 bases, with 7 bases separating them. The CDR3 DNA reads TGTGCCAGCAGTCGCGGTGCCTACGAGCAGTACTTC. Translated, it gives CASSRGAYEQYF.

The V gene is TRBV28, the J gene TRBJ2-3, with a weak D call TRBD2 (6 bases). The CDR3 covers 13 residues. Trimming shortened V by 4 bases and J by 4 bases, and 9 bases separated the two germline ends. Germline CDR1 and CDR2: MDHEN and SYDVKM. The CDR3 DNA reads as TGTGCCAGCAGTTCACGACTAGCAGATACGCAGTATTTT. Encoded protein: CASSSRLADTQYF.

The genes are TRBV5-5 and TRBJ1-4; D uncertain. The CDR3 sequence is 13 residues long. Germline V gene lookup returns CDR1 SGHKS and CDR2 YYEKEE (reference sequence). With 4 bases removed from V and 7 bases from J, the gap between germline ends came to 11 bases. CDR3 in amino acids: CASSVNLLEKLFF. CDR3 bases: TGTGCCAGCAGCGTAAACCTTCTTGAAAAACTGTTTTTT.

The V call is TRBV14, the J call TRBJ2-5; D is ambiguous. V was pared by 0 bases and J by 5 bases, with 10 bases between. Per the germline V gene, CDR1 is SGHDN and CDR2 is FVKESK. There are 14 residues in the CDR3. CDR3 region: CASSQDEKEETQYF. CDR3 DNA: TGTGCCAGCAGCCAAGATGAAAAGGAGGAGACCCAGTACTTC.

Here the CDR3 reads CAWSPSGQGYGYTF. The CDR3 DNA reads as TGTGCCTGGAGTCCCTCGGGACAGGGCTATGGCTACACCTTC. The chain joins TRBV30 to TRBJ1-2, with 9 positions matching TRBD1. Germline assignment: CDR1 GTSNPN and CDR2 SVGIG (reference sequence). This CDR3 is 14 amino acids long. Germline trimming cut 2 bases from V and 4 bases from J; bases unmatched to any gene: 5.

V gene TRBV10-1 combines with J gene TRBJ2-7; 8 nucleotides align to TRBD1. The CDR3 contains 15 residues. In germline, CDR1 is WNHNN, CDR2 SYGVQD (reference sequence). V lost 3 bases to trimming and J lost 0 bases; unmatched junction nucleotides: 4. CDR3 sequence (DNA): TGCGCCAGCAGTGATTGGACAGGGAGCTCCTACGAGCAGTACTTC. It encodes CASSDWTGSSYEQYF.

V gene TRBV5-6 combines with J gene TRBJ1-4, with TRBD1 as a possible D gene (5 bases). Germline V gene data show CDR1 as SGHDT and CDR2 as YYEEEE. This CDR3 spans 15 amino acids. Trimming removed 0 bases at V and 7 bases at J, with 13 bases between. CDR3 region: CASSLEGVLSEKLFF. CDR3 in DNA: TGTGCCAGCAGCTTGGAAGGGGTTCTCAGTGAAAAACTGTTTTTT.

The chain is built from TRBV27 and TRBJ2-2; D tentatively reads TRBD1 or TRBD2 (6 bases each). The V gene's germline CDR1 is MNHEY and CDR2 SMNVEV (reference sequence). The CDR3 length is 18 residues. Trimming stripped 1 base from V and 4 bases from J, with 19 bases between. CDR3 DNA: TGTGCCAGCAGTTTATTGGGGGGCACAGCGACTGGCACCGGGGAGCTGTTTTTT. The encoded protein is CASSLLGGTATGTGELFF.

The J gene is TRBJ2-6, the V gene TRBV15; 9 bases agree with TRBD1. Germline V CDR1 and CDR2: LNHNV, YYDKDF (reference sequence). This CDR3 has 15 residues. J gave up 4 bases and V 7 bases, and 5 bases lay outside the gene matches. CDR3 DNA sequence: TGTGCCACCAACAGGGGGCTGATAGGGGCCAACGTCCTGACTTTC. Residues: CATNRGLIGANVLTF.

This rearrangement joins TRBV7-9 to TRBJ1-1; D call uncertain. V was trimmed by 1 base and J by 7 bases, leaving 4 bases between them. In germline, CDR1 is SEHNR, CDR2 FQNEAQ (reference sequence). This CDR3 contains 11 residues. The CDR3 bases are TGTGCCAGCAGCTTAGGGCTTGAAGCTTTCTTT. This codes for CASSLGLEAFF.

The chain employs TRBV28 and TRBJ2-3; 7 bases align to TRBD1. Trimming took 6 bases from V and 0 from J; bases not matched to a gene: 6. Germline V CDR1 and CDR2: MDHEN, SYDVKM. This CDR3 spans 15 amino acids. CDR3 in amino acids: CASSWDSPSTDTQYF. The CDR3 DNA reads as TGTGCCAGCAGCTGGGACAGCCCTAGCACAGATACGCAGTATTTT.

This clone was picked up a small number of times. The genes are TRBV27 and TRBJ1-2; TRBD1 agrees at 10 bases. Unmatched junction bases numbered 18, after V lost 3 bases and J lost 2 bases. The CDR3 loop spans 20 amino acids. From germline, CDR1 is MNHEY and CDR2 SMNVEV (reference sequence). The CDR3 sequence: CASSFLVLGRPGQGNYGYTF. CDR3 nucleotides: TGTGCCAGCAGTTTTTTGGTCCTTGGTCGACCGGGACAGGGGAACTATGGCTACACCTTC.

The rearrangement joins TRBV7-2 to TRBJ2-7; 10 bases map to TRBD2. Losses at the gene ends were 4 bases for V and 4 bases for J; bases not matched to a gene: 1. Germline CDR1 reads SGHTA; CDR2 reads FQGNSA. The length of the CDR3 is 13 residues. CDR3 loop: CASSSSGGYEQYF. CDR3 coding DNA: TGTGCCAGCAGCTCTAGCGGGGGTTACGAGCAGTACTTC. The variable domain in full, completed from reference TRBV7-2 and TRBJ2-7, reads GAGVSQSPSNKVTEKGKDVELRCDPISGHTALYWYRQSLGQGLEFLIYFQGNSAPDKSGLPSDRFSAERTGGSVSTLTIQRTQQEDSAVYLCASSSSGGYEQYFGPGTRLTVT.

This clone was counted between two and nine times. Other DNA sequences in the same sample also yield this CDR3. The chain uses TRBV27 and TRBJ2-2; TRBD2 matches at 8 bases. Germline CDR1 reads MNHEY; CDR2 reads SMNVEV (reference sequence). After removal of 3 bases from V and 5 bases from J, the junction contained 11 bases not matched to a gene. This CDR3 has 17 residues. In DNA form, the CDR3 reads TGTGCCAGCAGTTTGGGGGGCGTCGGGGGGGGAACCGGGGAGCTGTTTTTT. Its translation: CASSLGGVGGGTGELFF.

The gene calls are TRBV7-9 and TRBJ2-2, with 11 bases aligning to TRBD1. The V gene's germline CDR1 is SEHNR and CDR2 FQNEAQ (reference sequence). Losses at the gene ends were 4 bases for V and 5 bases for J; bases not matched to a gene: 6. The length of the CDR3 is 16 residues. The CDR3 sequence is CASSSGQGVLTGELFF. In DNA form, the CDR3 reads TGTGCCAGCAGCTCGGGACAGGGGGTTCTTACCGGGGAGCTGTTTTTT.